The 18 T cell receptor beta chains listed next were all sequenced from one sample in a study of blood T cell repertoires in COVID-19. The method was immunoSEQ multiplex PCR; TCRdb's version includes in-frame clones alone and lacks a portion of them. The sample carries about 42,000 clones, more than 70% recorded once. The sample comprised peripheral blood. These receptors came from a man in his 70s with acute or convalescent COVID-19.

This clone was seen only once. The gene calls are TRBV5-4 and TRBJ2-1; TRBD1 matches at 7 bases. Germline V gives CDR1 SGHNT, CDR2 YYREEE (reference sequence). V was clipped by 1 base and J by 10 bases; unmatched bases: 5. The CDR3 totals 13 residues. The CDR3 coding sequence is TGTGCCAGCAGCTTGAAGGGGGCAAGGGAGCAGTTCTTC. Its protein product is CASSLKGAREQFF.

The chain uses TRBV11-1 and TRBJ2-2, with TRBD1 as a possible D gene (5 bases). Trimming removed 1 base from V and 4 bases from J, with 13 bases in between. Germline values: CDR1 SGHAT, CDR2 FQDESV (reference sequence). The CDR3 is 16 amino acids. The DNA of the CDR3 is TGTGCCAGCAGCTTAGAGCAGGGATTGTTCACCGGGGAGCTGTTTTTT. Protein: CASSLEQGLFTGELFF.

The V gene is TRBV7-9, the J gene TRBJ2-2; 9 bases match TRBD2. CDR1 is SEHNR and CDR2 is FQNEAQ in the germline V gene (reference sequence). Germline trimming cut 5 bases from V and 6 bases from J; bases unmatched to any gene: 10. The CDR3 is 16 residues long. The CDR3 reads CASSPREGLDPGELFF. CDR3 DNA: TGTGCCAGCAGCCCGCGGGAGGGCCTTGATCCCGGGGAGCTGTTTTTT.

This clone was counted between two and nine times. The gene calls are TRBV6-5 and TRBJ1-2, with D uncertain. The length of the CDR3 is 13 residues. CDR1 and CDR2 (germline): MNHEY, SVGAGI. Trimming shortened V by 11 bases and J by 1 base, and 14 bases separated the two germline ends. CDR3 coding DNA: TGTGCCGCGGGAGGACGGCATAACTATGGCTACACCTTC. Encoded protein: CAAGGRHNYGYTF.

The chain combines TRBV29-1 with TRBJ2-3; D might be TRBD2 (5 bases). Trimming left V 8 bases short and J 9 bases short, with 12 bases between. Germline CDR1 is SQVTM and CDR2 is ANQGSEA. The CDR3 is 10 residues long. CDR3 sequence: CSSGMETQYF. CDR3 coding DNA: TGCAGCTCCGGGATGGAGACGCAGTATTTT.

This chain's CDR3 is CASSNLPGQGGTDHGYTF. The CDR3 DNA sequence: TGCGCCAGCAGCAATCTACCGGGACAGGGTGGGACCGATCATGGCTACACCTTC. This rearrangement joins TRBV5-1 to TRBJ1-2, with TRBD1 matching 9 bases. The CDR3 has 18 amino acids. Unmatched junction bases numbered 19, after V lost 4 bases and J lost 6 bases. Germline values: CDR1 SGHRS, CDR2 YFSETQ. Full variable domain (missing parts from reference TRBV5-1 and TRBJ1-2): KAGVTQTPRYLIKTRGQQVTLSCSPISGHRSVSWYQQTPGQGLQFLFEYFSETQRNKGNFPGRFSGRQFSNSRSEMNVSTLELGDSALYLCASSNLPGQGGTDHGYTFGSGTRLTVV.

The chain is built from TRBV28 and TRBJ2-7, with 8 positions matching TRBD1. This CDR3 is built from 15 residues. Germline CDR1 MDHEN, CDR2 SYDVKM. The trim removed 3 bases at V and 4 bases at J, leaving 8 bases unmatched. CDR3 sequence (DNA): TGTGCCAGCAGTTTGGGGACAGGAACTAGTTACGAGCAGTACTTC. As protein: CASSLGTGTSYEQYF.

J is TRBJ2-3 and V is TRBV30; TRBD1 matches at 10 bases. Per germline, CDR1 GTSNPN and CDR2 SVGIG (reference sequence). V was clipped by 8 bases and J by 1 base; unmatched bases: 6. This CDR3 region has 14 residues. The CDR3 DNA is TGTGCCCTGACAGGGGGCGCGGGCACAGATACGCAGTATTTT. Protein sequence: CALTGGAGTDTQYF.

In its sample, this clone was seen many times. The V gene is TRBV3-1 (or the pseudogene TRBV3-2), the J gene TRBJ2-7; maybe TRBD2 (6 bases). Germline assignment: CDR1 LGHDT and CDR2 YNNKEL (reference sequence). The V and J ends lost 1 base and 2 bases respectively, with 9 bases between them. This CDR3 has 14 residues. Written as DNA, the CDR3 is TGTGCCAGCAGCCAAGTTGCGGGAACCTACGAGCAGTACTTC. Residues: CASSQVAGTYEQYF.

The chain joins TRBV7-2 to TRBJ1-1, with TRBD1 identical over 7 bases. V lost 1 base to trimming and J lost 6 bases; unmatched junction nucleotides: 8. Per germline, CDR1 SGHTA and CDR2 FQGNSA. The CDR3 is made up of 15 amino acids. The DNA for the CDR3 is TGTGCCAGCAGCTTAGTCGGGACAGCCTTACCTGAAGCTTTCTTT. Its protein is CASSLVGTALPEAFF.

The rearrangement links TRBV7-6 to TRBJ1-1; D is ambiguous. CDR3 length: 13 amino acids. Trimming stripped 1 base from V and 1 base from J, with 4 bases between. CDR1 is SGHVS and CDR2 is FNYEAQ in the germline V gene. CDR3 loop: CASSLDRNTEAFF. Here the CDR3 DNA reads TGTGCCAGCAGCTTAGACAGGAACACTGAAGCTTTCTTT.

The chain combines TRBV28 with TRBJ1-2; TRBD1 aligns across 8 bases. Looked up from germline, CDR1 is MDHEN and CDR2 is SYDVKM. J was trimmed by 4 bases and V by 4 bases; bases with no gene match: 5. The CDR3 sequence is 14 residues long. CDR3 nucleotides: TGTGCCAGCAGTTCCCCAGGGGGCGGCTATGGCTACACCTTC. Amino acids: CASSSPGGGYGYTF.

This chain uses TRBV4-1 with TRBJ2-7; TRBD2 matches 11 bases. CDR3 length: 16 amino acids. Germline loops: CDR1 MGHRA, CDR2 YSYEKL. Unmatched junction bases numbered 12, after V lost 4 bases and J lost 7 bases. For the CDR3, the DNA is TGCGCCAGCAGCCCAGTCTTACTAGCGGGAGCAAGAGAGCAGTACTTC. Residues: CASSPVLLAGAREQYF.

The chain recombines TRBV7-9 with TRBJ1-3; no clear D. The CDR3 sequence is 17 residues long. Trimming stripped 1 base from V and 0 bases from J, with 13 bases between. CDR1 SEHNR and CDR2 FQNEAQ come from the germline V gene (reference sequence). The CDR3 nucleotides are TGTGCCAGCAGCTTAGGCGAGGGTGTAAGCTCTGGAAACACCATATATTTT. It encodes CASSLGEGVSSGNTIYF.

The CDR3 coding sequence is TGCGCCAGCAGCCCGGGGAGGACGGGCACTGAAGCTTTCTTT. Its translation is CASSPGRTGTEAFF. The chain employs TRBV4-3 and TRBJ1-1; D gene uncertain. The germline V gene has CDR1 LGHNA and CDR2 YSLEER. CDR3 length equals 14 residues. The V gene lost 4 bases and the J gene lost 4 bases, with 13 bases spanning the gap.

V is TRBV7-2 and J is TRBJ1-2, with a possible D match to TRBD1 (6 bases). The CDR3 spans 14 residues. Trimming took 5 bases from V and 8 from J, leaving 18 bases between them. Germline CDR1 SGHTA, CDR2 FQGNSA. The CDR3 DNA is TGTGCCAGCAGCCTCAGCACTGAGACAGGCGGCTACACCTTC. Its translation is CASSLSTETGGYTF.

The chain carries TRBV7-9 and TRBJ2-2; the D gene is possibly TRBD2 (5 bases). The V gene's germline CDR1 is SEHNR and CDR2 FQNEAQ (reference sequence). CDR3 length equals 16 residues. V lost 6 bases and J 4 bases, leaving 18 bases between the germline ends. The CDR3, as DNA: TGTGCCAGCAGACCCAGCGGCGAGAGCCCCACCGGGGAGCTGTTTTTT. The encoded protein is CASRPSGESPTGELFF.

This clone was picked up one time. This rearrangement joins TRBV7-2 to TRBJ1-2, with D maybe TRBD1 (5 bases). Germline lookup yields CDR1 SGHTA and CDR2 FQGNSA. CDR3 size: 15 residues. V lost 1 base and J 8 bases, leaving 17 bases between the germline ends. The CDR3 DNA follows: TGTGCCAGCAGCTTAGGTCGGGACTCGCTTGGGGGCTACACCTTC. Translation: CASSLGRDSLGGYTF.